These 4 T cell receptor beta chains share one sample of origin, sequenced in a study of immune evolution from preneoplasia to lung adenocarcinoma. Using immunoSEQ multiplex PCR, the repertoire was profiled, and TCRdb retains in-frame clones only, with some absent. This table has around 41,000 clones, 70% to 85% appearing once. The sample comprised FFPE invasive lung adenocarcinoma tissue. The receptors come from a person between 55 and 69 years old with lung adenocarcinoma.

The V call is TRBV11-2, the J call TRBJ2-1, with 10 bases identical to TRBD1. Trimming removed 1 base from V and 3 bases from J; junction bases left unmatched: 0. The germline CDR1 and CDR2 sequences are SGHAT and FQNNGV. This CDR3 has 15 amino acids. The CDR3 DNA sequence: TGTGCCAGCAGCTTAGGGACAGGGGGCTACAATGAGCAGTTCTTC. Encoded protein: CASSLGTGGYNEQFF.

V gene TRBV20-1 combines with J gene TRBJ2-1; D remains ambiguous. Germline values: CDR1 DFQATT, CDR2 SNEGSKA (reference sequence). This CDR3 is built from 11 residues. V was clipped by 5 bases and J by 7 bases, with 9 bases between them. The CDR3 sequence: CSAQSWNEQFF. CDR3 nucleotides: TGCAGTGCTCAGAGTTGGAATGAGCAGTTCTTC.

The chain couples TRBV30 to TRBJ2-7; D gene unclear. From germline, CDR1 is GTSNPN and CDR2 SVGIG (reference sequence). Between the trimmed V and J ends, which lost 0 bases and 3 bases, there was a span of 15 bases. The CDR3 spans 15 residues. The CDR3 sequence: CAWSVRLEIIYEQYF. As DNA, the CDR3 is TGTGCCTGGAGTGTAAGGCTAGAAATAATCTACGAGCAGTACTTC.

On this clone itself: Other DNA variants within this sample encode the same CDR3. Written as DNA, the CDR3 is TGTGCCAGCAGTTACCGCGGGACTAGCGGCTTCTACGAGCAGTACTTC. It yields the protein CASSYRGTSGFYEQYF. The chain couples TRBV6-5 to TRBJ2-7; 11 bases match TRBD2. Germline values: CDR1 MNHEY, CDR2 SVGAGI. The CDR3 length is 16 residues. V trimming: 2 bases; J trimming: 3 bases; junction bases outside the gene matches: 6.